This T cell receptor beta chain was retrieved from a study of T cell repertoires in cytomegalovirus infection. In the study overall: Shared public TCR beta signatures pointed to both CMV infection and a matching HLA type.

A note on this clonotype: Its target is unknown.

TCRdb reanalysed the reads using MiXCR and keeps one entry per CDR3 protein. The sample lists about 68,000 distinct CDR3 sequences; approximately 24% were seen once. General study points: Pooled public TCR beta family frequency picked out CMV carriers with the relevant HLA. CMV-specific TCR beta clonotypes restricted by HLA-C were the ones dominating the ex vivo response.

The CDR3 is made up of 14 amino acids. The V gene end was trimmed by 3 bases and the J gene end by 0 bases; junction bases not matched to a gene: 3. CDR1 is SGHRS and CDR2 is YFSETQ in the germline V gene. The sample comprised PBMCs, sequenced either directly or after in vitro stimulation (not recorded which). V usage is TRBV5-1 and J usage is TRBJ2-7; 7 bases align to TRBD1. The sequence was obtained from a human donor in good health (CMV status not recorded). Some clones in this sample may be carry-over from other donors' samples. The CDR3 region has the DNA TGCGCCAGCAGCTGGGGGACAGTCTCCTACGAGCAGTACTTC. Its protein is CASSWGTVSYEQYF.